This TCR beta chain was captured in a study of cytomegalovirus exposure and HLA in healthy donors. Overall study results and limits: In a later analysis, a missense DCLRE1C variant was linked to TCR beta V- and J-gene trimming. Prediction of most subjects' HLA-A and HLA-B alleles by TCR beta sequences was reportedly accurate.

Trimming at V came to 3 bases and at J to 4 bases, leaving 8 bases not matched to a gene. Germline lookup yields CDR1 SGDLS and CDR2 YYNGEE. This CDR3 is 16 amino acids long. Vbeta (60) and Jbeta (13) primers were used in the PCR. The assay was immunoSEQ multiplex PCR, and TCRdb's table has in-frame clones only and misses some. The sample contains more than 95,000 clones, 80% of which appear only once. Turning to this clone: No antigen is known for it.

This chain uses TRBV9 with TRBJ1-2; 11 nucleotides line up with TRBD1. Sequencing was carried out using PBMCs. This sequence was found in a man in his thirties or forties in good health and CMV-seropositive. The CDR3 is CASSAPGDRGTYGYTF. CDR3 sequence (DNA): TGTGCCAGCAGCGCCCCCGGGGACAGGGGGACCTATGGCTACACCTTC.